The present entry profiles one T cell receptor beta chain with its context. How the authors handled the data: From reference gene primer amplification, estimates of nucleated cell counts were derived. The protocol was immunoSEQ multiplex PCR, while the TCRdb copy is restricted to in-frame clones and leaves out a portion. V, J and clone size reflect that table, while D and trimming were determined from the DNA. The sample records about 140,000 clones, around 89% being singletons. This entry comes from a study of blood T cell repertoires in COVID-19. For the study at large: T cells, B-cell-depleted T cells, or PBMCs provided the cDNA or gDNA that served as material.

The germline V gene has CDR1 SGHRS and CDR2 YFSETQ. The CDR3 sequence is 14 residues long. Trimming took 4 bases from V and 2 from J, leaving 11 bases between them. Source material: peripheral blood. This chain uses TRBV5-1 with TRBJ2-3; weak D call: TRBD2 (6 bases). The source is a woman older than 75 with acute or convalescent COVID-19. CDR3 protein: CASSLAQNTDTQYF. CDR3 coding DNA: TGCGCCAGCAGCCTAGCGCAAAACACAGATACGCAGTATTTT.